This T cell receptor beta chain was recorded in a study of blood T cell repertoires in COVID-19. Study background: Some COVID-19 samples were acute and others convalescent; all came from the United States, Italy and Spain.

Germline values: CDR1 SGHVS, CDR2 FQNEAQ. With V trimmed by 5 bases and J by 8 bases, 14 bases remained unmatched. The CDR3 has 15 residues. In the original analysis: The assay estimated nucleated cells by amplifying reference gene primers. Only in-frame clones appear in the TCRdb table, and some are missing; sequencing was by immunoSEQ multiplex PCR. For V, J and clone size, that table is used; D and trimming come from the DNA. The sample gives 200,000 to 300,000 clones, approximately 84% of which show up once; 3% to 3.5% is in the top ten. Sequenced sample: peripheral blood. The rearrangement uses TRBV7-8 and TRBJ1-2, with 7 bases lining up with TRBD1. The TCR originated in a woman younger than 45 who had recovered from COVID-19. CDR3 protein: CASSLRTGTDQGYTF. CDR3 nucleotide sequence: TGTGCCAGCAGCCTTAGAACGGGGACAGACCAGGGCTACACCTTC.